This entry is about one T cell receptor beta chain. Sequenced by immunoSEQ multiplex PCR; TCRdb stores in-frame clones only, minus some. The sample lists some 250,000 clones, approximately 90% occurring once. The sample belongs to a study of blood T cell repertoires in COVID-19. Study as a whole: Sample material is recorded as cDNA or gDNA derived from T cells, B-cell-depleted T cells, or PBMCs.

V lost 3 bases and J lost 4, with 5 bases in between. Looked up from germline, CDR1 is SNHLY and CDR2 is FYNNEI. This CDR3 spans 12 amino acids. The sequence was collected from a young man who had recovered from COVID-19. The chain has TRBV2 and TRBJ2-3; D is uncertain. Sequenced: peripheral blood. The CDR3 spells CASSDGPDTQYF. CDR3 coding DNA: TGTGCCAGCAGTGATGGGCCAGATACGCAGTATTTT.